This T cell receptor beta chain comes out of a study of shared clonotypes between healthy human individuals. Whole-study results and caveats: Non-shared clonotypes displayed generation probabilities falling below those of clonotypes present in all four donors. It was expected that sequencing depth would affect clonotype sharing among donors.

The protocol was immunoSEQ multiplex PCR, while the TCRdb copy is restricted to in-frame clones and leaves out a portion. This sample yields around 1.9 million clones, of which roughly 91% are seen a single time; 1.5% to 2% belongs to the top ten. The CDR3 extends over 20 amino acids. Germline lookup yields CDR1 SGHAT and CDR2 FQNNGV. The junction had 13 bases not matched to a gene; V was cut back by 0 bases and J by 3 bases. CD45RO-negative cells were positively selected for CCR7, leaving out terminally differentiated effector memory CD45RA+ cells. Caucasian adults living in Nashville, Tennessee, provided all samples. In regard to this clone: What it binds is not known.

The clonotype comes from a man aged 18 to 30 in good health. Some clones in this sample may be carry-over from other donors' samples. Sequencing used naive CD8+ T cells from PBMCs. J is TRBJ2-7 and V is TRBV11-2; 14 positions agree with TRBD2. The DNA for the CDR3 is TGTGCCAGCAGCTTAGATCCACCCGGGACTAGCGGGAGATATAGCTACGAGCAGTACTTC. Translating it yields CASSLDPPGTSGRYSYEQYF.